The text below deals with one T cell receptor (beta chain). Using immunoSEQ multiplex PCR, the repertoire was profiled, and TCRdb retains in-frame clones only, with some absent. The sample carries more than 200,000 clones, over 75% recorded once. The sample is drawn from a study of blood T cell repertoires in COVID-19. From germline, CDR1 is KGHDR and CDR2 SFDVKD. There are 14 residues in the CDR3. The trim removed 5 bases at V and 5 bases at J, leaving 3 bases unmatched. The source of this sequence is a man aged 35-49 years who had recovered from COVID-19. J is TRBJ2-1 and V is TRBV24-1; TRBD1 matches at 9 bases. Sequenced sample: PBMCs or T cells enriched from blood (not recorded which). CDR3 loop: CATSGTGDNNEQFF. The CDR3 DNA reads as TGTGCCACCAGTGGGACAGGGGACAACAATGAGCAGTTCTTC.